This is a list of T cell receptor beta chains from one sample in a study of response to subunit inactivated influenza vaccine. TCRdb re-called the RT-PCR reads through MiXCR, storing one row per CDR3 protein. The table records roughly 780,000 distinct CDR3 sequences, approximately 17% of them present only once. The specimen was PBMCs from blood, collected more than 4 days after vaccination. The receptors originated from a man aged 50-60 years who received an inactivated influenza vaccine. The CDR3 runs from the conserved cysteine through the conserved F or W. A D gene is named only where the DNA matches it firmly. Clone size, where shown, is once, few, many, or a class for clones that have expanded.

>TRBJ2-1|NA|TRBD2|TRBV30
CAWELEPGTSGYNEQFF
TGTGCCTGGGAATTGGAGCCTGGGACTAGCGGGTACAATGAGCAGTTCTTC
>TRBJ2-2|few|NA|TRBV5-1
CASSLDPTGELFF
TGTGCCAGCAGTTTAGATCCCACCGGGGAGCTGTTTTTT
>TRBJ2-1|few|TRBD1|TRBV11-2
CASSLDPGQNNEQFF
TGTGCCAGCAGCTTAGACCCGGGACAGAACAATGAGCAGTTCTTC
>TRBJ2-1|NA|TRBD1|TRBV12-3/TRBV12-4
CASILGQGRSYNEQFF
TGTGCCAGCATATTGGGACAGGGAAGGTCCTACAATGAGCAGTTCTTC
>TRBJ2-1|few|TRBD1|TRBV28
CASSLWGGDSGRNEQFF
TGTGCCAGCAGTTTATGGGGTGGGGACAGTGGACGTAATGAGCAGTTCTTC
>TRBJ2-3|few|NA|TRBV29-1
CSVEARGDPTDTQYF
TGCAGCGTTGAAGCTAGGGGGGACCCCACAGATACGCAGTATTTT
>TRBJ2-3|few|TRBD1|TRBV10-3
CAIGGTGSPDTQYF
TGTGCCATCGGGGGGACAGGGTCGCCAGATACGCAGTATTTT
>TRBJ2-7|few|TRBD2|TRBV20-1
CSAALAGAPRQYF
TGCAGTGCCGCACTAGCGGGGGCCCCAAGGCAGTACTTC
>TRBJ1-6|few|NA|TRBV2
CASTRQVESPLHF
TGTGCCAGCACAAGACAAGTGGAATCACCCCTCCACTTT
>TRBJ2-7|NA|NA|TRBV20-1
CSGSGQGYEQYF
TGCAGTGGTTCGGGACAAGGCTACGAGCAGTACTTC
>TRBJ2-7|NA|NA|TRBV29-1
CSVPRGGSPHEQYF
TGCAGCGTCCCGAGGGGGGGATCACCTCACGAGCAGTACTTC
>TRBJ2-3|NA|NA|TRBV5-1
CASSLAGRGVTDTQYF
TGCGCCAGCAGCTTGGCTGGGCGGGGAGTCACAGATACGCAGTATTTT
>TRBJ2-7|many|NA|TRBV7-2
CASSLAPAGNYEQYF
TGTGCCAGCAGCTTAGCCCCAGCGGGCAACTACGAGCAGTACTTC
>TRBJ2-3|few|TRBD2|TRBV5-1
CASSHGLTSGGTDTQYF
TGCGCCAGCAGCCACGGTCTGACTAGCGGGGGTACAGATACGCAGTATTTT
>TRBJ2-3|NA|TRBD2|TRBV28
CASSPLSGGADTQYF
TGTGCCAGCAGTCCGTTAAGCGGGGGGGCAGATACGCAGTATTTT
>TRBJ1-4|NA|NA|TRBV4-3
CASSLNVGEKLFF
TGCGCCAGCAGCCTGAACGTGGGCGAAAAACTGTTTTTT
>TRBJ2-7|many|TRBD1|TRBV5-1
CASSTTGRSYEQYF
TGCGCCAGCAGCACGACAGGGAGATCCTACGAGCAGTACTTC
>TRBJ2-1|NA|TRBD1|TRBV20-1
CSAIPGQYNEQFF
TGCAGTGCTATCCCGGGACAGTACAATGAGCAGTTCTTC
>TRBJ2-2|few|TRBD1|TRBV6-1
CASSVAGGVSGELFF
TGTGCCAGCAGTGTGGCAGGGGGTGTAAGCGGGGAGCTGTTTTTT
>TRBJ2-7|many|TRBD2|TRBV7-2
CASSYLGLVYEQYF
TGTGCCAGCAGCTACCTAGGACTAGTATACGAGCAGTACTTC
>TRBJ2-7|NA|NA|TRBV21-1
CASTPRGRETYEQYF
TGTGCCAGCACCCCCCGGGGACGGGAGACCTACGAGCAGTACTTC
>TRBJ2-7|NA|NA|TRBV15
CATSRDNGKLYF
TGTGCCACCAGCAGGGATAATGGGAAGTTGTACTTC
>TRBJ2-5|NA|TRBD1|TRBV5-1
CASSWADRGQETQYF
TGCGCCAGCAGCTGGGCCGACAGGGGGCAAGAGACCCAGTACTTC
>TRBJ2-1|NA|NA|TRBV15
CATSSLDGRYHYNEQFF
TGTGCCACCAGCAGTCTAGATGGGAGGTACCACTACAATGAGCAGTTCTTC
>TRBJ2-1|NA|NA|TRBV4-3
CASSQKLNLDNEQFF
TGCGCCAGCAGCCAGAAACTAAACTTAGACAATGAGCAGTTCTTC
>TRBJ2-7|NA|NA|TRBV15
CATSRGSQGLTGEQYF
TGTGCCACCAGCAGAGGGTCACAGGGACTCACGGGCGAGCAGTACTTC
>TRBJ2-5|NA|NA|TRBV4-3
CASSQVGRGVETQYF
TGCGCCAGCAGCCAGGTCGGGAGAGGGGTGGAGACCCAGTACTTC
>TRBJ1-3|few|NA|TRBV7-2
CASSLTDTGNTIYF
TGTGCCAGCAGCTTAACCGACACTGGAAACACCATATATTTT
>TRBJ2-4|NA|TRBD2|TRBV12-3/TRBV12-4
CASSLGDYQNIQYF
TGTGCCAGCAGTTTAGGGGACTACCAAAACATTCAGTACTTC
>TRBJ2-7|many|NA|TRBV5-1
CASSSQGHEQYF
TGCGCCAGCAGCTCACAGGGCCACGAGCAGTACTTC
>TRBJ2-5|few|NA|TRBV3-1
CASSASWGETQYF
TGTGCCAGCAGCGCCTCATGGGGGGAGACCCAGTACTTC
>TRBJ1-2|few|NA|TRBV7-9
CASRVDIYYGYTF
TGTGCCAGCAGGGTCGACATCTACTATGGCTACACCTTC
>TRBJ2-1|few|TRBD1|TRBV5-1
CASSPTGGENEQFF
TGCGCCAGCAGCCCAACAGGGGGCGAGAATGAGCAGTTCTTC
>TRBJ2-3|few|TRBD2|TRBV5-1
CASSKRTSGGLTDTQYF
TGCGCCAGTTCAAAAAGGACTAGCGGGGGGCTTACAGATACGCAGTATTTT
>TRBJ1-6|few|NA|TRBV20-1
CSTEDYNSPLHF
TGCAGTACTGAGGATTATAATTCACCCCTCCACTTT
>TRBJ2-2|NA|NA|TRBV20-1
CSARPSLNGELLF
TGCAGTGCTAGACCTAGTTTAAACGGGGAGCTGCTTTTT
>TRBJ2-1|few|NA|TRBV5-1
CASSLLWTRGINEQFF
TGCGCCAGCAGCTTGCTGTGGACTAGGGGGATCAATGAGCAGTTCTTC
>TRBJ1-2|NA|NA|TRBV7-9
CASSSREDRNYGYTF
TGTGCCAGCAGCTCCCGAGAGGACAGAAACTATGGCTACACCTTC
>TRBJ1-2|many|TRBD1|TRBV20-1
CSARDIGQATYGYTF
TGCAGTGCTAGAGATATAGGACAGGCGACCTACGGCTACACCTTC
>TRBJ2-1|NA|TRBD2|TRBV9
CASSVEAGGLHEQFF
TGTGCCAGCAGCGTAGAAGCGGGAGGCCTCCATGAGCAGTTCTTC
>TRBJ2-7|few|NA|TRBV6-2/TRBV6-3
CASSSRHRNNEQYF
TGTGCCAGCAGTTCGAGACATCGTAATAACGAGCAGTACTTC
>TRBJ1-2|few|TRBD1|TRBV7-2
CASSSDVTGSYYGYTF
TGTGCCAGCAGCTCCGACGTGACAGGGTCATACTATGGCTACACCTTC
>TRBJ1-1|NA|TRBD1|TRBV12-3/TRBV12-4
CASSFGQGGLNTEAFF
TGTGCCAGCAGTTTCGGACAGGGGGGACTGAACACTGAAGCTTTCTTT
>TRBJ2-3|many|NA|TRBV11-1
CASSSWGGSTDTQYF
TGTGCCAGCAGCTCTTGGGGAGGTAGCACAGATACGCAGTATTTT
>TRBJ2-2|NA|NA|TRBV4-2
CASSQVPQGSLGTGELFF
TGTGCCAGCAGCCAAGTTCCGCAGGGGAGTTTGGGCACCGGGGAGCTGTTTTTT
>TRBJ2-5|few|NA|TRBV3-1
CASSHARQETQYF
TGTGCCAGCAGCCATGCGCGGCAAGAGACCCAGTACTTC
>TRBJ2-7|many|NA|TRBV29-1
CSVRWGSEQYF
TGCAGCGTTCGATGGGGGTCCGAGCAGTACTTC
>TRBJ2-3|few|NA|TRBV7-2
CASSFQATDTQYF
TGTGCCAGCAGCTTCCAAGCAACAGATACGCAGTATTTT
>TRBJ2-3|NA|NA|TRBV27
CASSGRDYTQYF
TGTGCCAGCAGTGGCCGGGACTATACGCAGTATTTT
>TRBJ2-1|few|NA|TRBV7-9
CALEPGATYNEQFF
TGTGCCCTCGAGCCGGGTGCTACCTACAATGAGCAGTTCTTC
>TRBJ2-7|NA|NA|TRBV20-1
CSASNGRDNSYEQYF
TGCAGTGCTTCCAACGGGCGGGACAACTCCTACGAGCAGTACTTC
>TRBJ2-7|many|TRBD1|TRBV10-3
CAISAGQGYEQYF
TGTGCCATCAGTGCTGGACAGGGTTACGAGCAGTACTTC
>TRBJ2-2|NA|NA|TRBV13
CASSSLPPGPKTGELFF
TGTGCCAGCAGCTCCCTCCCACCGGGGCCTAAGACCGGGGAGCTGTTTTTT
>TRBJ2-3|NA|TRBD1|TRBV10-3
CAISPTGVSTDTQYF
TGTGCCATCAGCCCGACAGGGGTCAGCACAGATACGCAGTATTTT
>TRBJ2-1|few|TRBD2|TRBV11-1
CASSFGREGKRFSYNEQFF
TGTGCCAGCAGCTTTGGGCGGGAGGGCAAAAGGTTCTCCTACAATGAGCAGTTCTTC
>TRBJ2-5|NA|NA|TRBV6-5
CASSSSFEGTVQETQYF
TGTGCCAGCAGTTCCTCCTTCGAAGGGACGGTCCAAGAGACCCAGTACTTC
>TRBJ2-4|few|NA|TRBV7-2
CASSFSSGLAKNIQYF
TGTGCCAGCAGCTTTAGTTCGGGACTAGCCAAAAACATTCAGTACTTC